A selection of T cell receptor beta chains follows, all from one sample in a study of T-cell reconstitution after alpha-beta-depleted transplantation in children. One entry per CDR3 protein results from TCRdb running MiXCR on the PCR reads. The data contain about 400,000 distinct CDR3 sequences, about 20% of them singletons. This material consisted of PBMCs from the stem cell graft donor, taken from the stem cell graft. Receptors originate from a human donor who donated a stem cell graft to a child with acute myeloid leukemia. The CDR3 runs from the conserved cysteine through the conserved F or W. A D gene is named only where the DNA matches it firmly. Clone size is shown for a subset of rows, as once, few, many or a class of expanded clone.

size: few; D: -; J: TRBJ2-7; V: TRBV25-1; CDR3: CASSEAANSYEQYF; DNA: TGTGCCAGCAGTGAAGCGGCAAACTCCTACGAGCAGTACTTC
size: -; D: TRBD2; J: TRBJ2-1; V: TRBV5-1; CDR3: CASSLAEAGGWNEQFF; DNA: TGCGCCAGCAGCTTGGCCGAAGCGGGAGGTTGGAATGAGCAGTTCTTC
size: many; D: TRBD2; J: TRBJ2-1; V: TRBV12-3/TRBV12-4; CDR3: CASTLGVAGVSEQFF; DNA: TGTGCCAGCACCCTCGGGGTAGCGGGAGTCAGTGAGCAGTTCTTC
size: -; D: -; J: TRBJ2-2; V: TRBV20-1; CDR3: CSAFRSGDGTGELFF; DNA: TGCAGTGCCTTCCGGTCCGGGGATGGAACCGGGGAGCTGTTTTTT
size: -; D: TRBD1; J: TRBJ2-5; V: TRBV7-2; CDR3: CASSLYGTVETQYF; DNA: TGTGCCAGCAGCTTGTACGGGACAGTTGAGACCCAGTACTTC
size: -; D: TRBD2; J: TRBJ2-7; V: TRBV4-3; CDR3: CASSQDTSGAYEQYF; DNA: TGCGCCAGCAGCCAAGATACTAGCGGTGCCTACGAGCAGTACTTC
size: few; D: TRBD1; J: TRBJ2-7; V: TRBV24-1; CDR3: CATKRDRAYEQYF; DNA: TGTGCCACCAAAAGGGACAGAGCCTACGAGCAGTACTTC
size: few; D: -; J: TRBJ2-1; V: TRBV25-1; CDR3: CASSELEGHPYNEQFF; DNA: TGTGCCAGCAGTGAACTCGAGGGACACCCATACAATGAGCAGTTCTTC
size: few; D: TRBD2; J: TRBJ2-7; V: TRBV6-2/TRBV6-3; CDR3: CASSGTSGRGYEQYF; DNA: TGTGCCAGCAGCGGGACTAGCGGGAGAGGCTACGAGCAGTACTTC
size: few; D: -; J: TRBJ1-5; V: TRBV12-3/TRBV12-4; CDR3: CASSPDSYQPQHF; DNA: TGTGCCAGCAGTCCTGACAGCTATCAGCCCCAGCATTTT
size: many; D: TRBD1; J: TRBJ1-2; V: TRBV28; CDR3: CASSVQGVVSGYTF; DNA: TGTGCCAGCAGTGTGCAGGGGGTGGTAAGCGGCTACACCTTC
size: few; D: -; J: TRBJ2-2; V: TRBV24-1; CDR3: CATSDLPLGTAVGELFF; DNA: TGTGCCACCAGTGATCTCCCCCTCGGGACGGCCGTCGGGGAGCTGTTTTTT
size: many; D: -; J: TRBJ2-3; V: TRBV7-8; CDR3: CASSPPRADTQYF; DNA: TGTGCCAGCAGCCCCCCGCGCGCAGATACGCAGTATTTT
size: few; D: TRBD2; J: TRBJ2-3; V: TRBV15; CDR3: CATSRDLGAGARDTQYF; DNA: TGTGCCACCAGCAGAGATCTAGGAGCGGGAGCAAGAGATACGCAGTATTTT
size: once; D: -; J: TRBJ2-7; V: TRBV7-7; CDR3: CASSLGEDSYEQYF; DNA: TGTGCCAGCAGCTTGGGGGAGGACTCCTACGAGCAGTACTTC
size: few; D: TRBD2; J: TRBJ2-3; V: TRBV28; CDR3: CASSQWASGIDTQYF; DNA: TGTGCCAGCAGTCAGTGGGCTAGCGGAATAGATACGCAGTATTTT
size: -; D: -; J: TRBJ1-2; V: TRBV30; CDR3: CAWGLGVYGYTF; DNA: TGTGCCTGGGGACTAGGTGTATATGGCTACACCTTC
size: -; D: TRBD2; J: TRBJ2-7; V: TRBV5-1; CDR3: CASSLELAVYEQYF; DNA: TGCGCCAGCAGCTTGGAACTAGCGGTCTACGAGCAGTACTTC
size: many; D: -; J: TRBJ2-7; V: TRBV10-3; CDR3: CAISAWDGFMNEQYF; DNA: TGTGCCATCAGTGCCTGGGACGGGTTCATGAACGAGCAGTACTTC
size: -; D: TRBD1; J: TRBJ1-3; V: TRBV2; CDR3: CASSETGGLGNTIYF; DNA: TGTGCCAGCAGCGAGACAGGGGGACTTGGAAACACCATATATTTT
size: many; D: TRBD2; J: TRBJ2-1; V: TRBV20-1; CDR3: CSARGLAEYNEQFF; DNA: TGCAGTGCTAGGGGACTAGCGGAGTACAATGAGCAGTTCTTC
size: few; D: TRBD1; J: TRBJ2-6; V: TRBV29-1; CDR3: CSVTGGNPLSGANVLTF; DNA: TGCAGCGTTACAGGGGGGAACCCACTCTCTGGGGCCAACGTCCTGACTTTC
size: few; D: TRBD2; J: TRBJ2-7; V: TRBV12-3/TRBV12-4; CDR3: CASSGRQLAGGTYEQYF; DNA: TGTGCCAGCAGTGGCAGACAACTAGCGGGAGGGACCTACGAGCAGTACTTC
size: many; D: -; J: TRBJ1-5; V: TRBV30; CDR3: CAWSVQENQPQHF; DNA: TGTGCCTGGAGTGTACAGGAGAATCAGCCCCAGCATTTT
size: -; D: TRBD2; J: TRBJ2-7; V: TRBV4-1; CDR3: CASSQFRGTRSYEQYF; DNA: TGCGCCAGCAGCCAATTTCGCGGGACTAGGTCCTACGAGCAGTACTTC
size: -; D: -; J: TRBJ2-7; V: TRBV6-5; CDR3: CASSYRVQGKEQYF; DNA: TGTGCCAGCAGTTACAGAGTGCAGGGGAAAGAGCAGTACTTC
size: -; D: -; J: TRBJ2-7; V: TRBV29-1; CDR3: CSVEGWGGQNTHNEQYF; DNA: TGCAGCGTTGAAGGTTGGGGGGGCCAGAACACCCACAACGAGCAGTACTTC
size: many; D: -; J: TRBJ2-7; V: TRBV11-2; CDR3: CASSPWGPQAYEQYF; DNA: TGTGCCAGCAGCCCGTGGGGACCACAGGCCTACGAGCAGTACTTC
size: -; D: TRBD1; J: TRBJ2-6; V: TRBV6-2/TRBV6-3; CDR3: CASAKQGASGANVLTF; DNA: TGTGCCAGCGCCAAACAGGGGGCGTCTGGGGCCAACGTCCTGACTTTC
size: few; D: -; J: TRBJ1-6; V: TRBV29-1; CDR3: CSVAERRNSPLHF; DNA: TGCAGCGTTGCCGAACGGAGAAATTCACCCCTCCACTTT
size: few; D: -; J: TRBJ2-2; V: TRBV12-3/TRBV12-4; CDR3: CASRPTVTNTGELFF; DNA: TGTGCCAGCAGGCCGACAGTTACGAACACCGGGGAGCTGTTTTTT
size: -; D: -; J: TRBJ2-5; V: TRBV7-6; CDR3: CASSLFSGYRQETQYF; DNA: TGTGCCAGCAGCTTATTTAGTGGGTATAGACAAGAGACCCAGTACTTC
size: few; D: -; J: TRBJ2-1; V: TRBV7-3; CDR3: CASSWRGSSYNEQFF; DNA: TGTGCCAGCAGCTGGAGGGGGAGCTCCTACAATGAGCAGTTCTTC
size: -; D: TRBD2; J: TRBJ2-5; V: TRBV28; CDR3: CASTFSGNGETQYF; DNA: TGTGCCAGCACCTTTAGCGGGAACGGAGAGACCCAGTACTTC
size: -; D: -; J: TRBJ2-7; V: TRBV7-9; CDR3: CASSLPGRGSNEQYF; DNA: TGTGCCAGCAGCCTACCGGGACGCGGATCGAACGAGCAGTACTTC
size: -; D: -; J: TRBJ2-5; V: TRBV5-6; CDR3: CASSLGVVGPLETQYF; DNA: TGTGCCAGCAGCTTGGGGGTAGTAGGGCCCTTGGAGACCCAGTACTTC
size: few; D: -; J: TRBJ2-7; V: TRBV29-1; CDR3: CSAVGQGTYEQYF; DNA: TGCAGCGCCGTGGGGCAGGGGACCTACGAGCAGTACTTC
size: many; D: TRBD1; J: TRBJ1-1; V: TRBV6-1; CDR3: CASLRATGAGTEAFF; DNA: TGTGCCAGCCTTCGTGCAACAGGGGCGGGCACTGAAGCTTTCTTT
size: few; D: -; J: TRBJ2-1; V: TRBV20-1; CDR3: CSALPRPTRNYNEQFF; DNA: TGCAGTGCTCTTCCTAGACCAACACGAAACTACAATGAGCAGTTCTTC
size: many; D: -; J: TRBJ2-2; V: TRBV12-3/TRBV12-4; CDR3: CAGGVTNTGELFF; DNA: TGTGCCGGTGGAGTGACGAACACCGGGGAGCTGTTTTTT
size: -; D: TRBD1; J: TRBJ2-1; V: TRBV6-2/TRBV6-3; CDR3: CASSRTGDPYNEQFF; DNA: TGTGCCAGCAGTCGGACAGGGGATCCCTACAATGAGCAGTTCTTC
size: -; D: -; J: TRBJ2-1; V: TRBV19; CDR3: CASSTSSNEQFF; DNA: TGTGCCAGTAGTACAAGTAGTAATGAGCAGTTCTTC
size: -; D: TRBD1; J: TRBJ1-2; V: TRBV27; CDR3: CASSWTGGSNYGYTF; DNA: TGTGCCAGCAGCTGGACAGGGGGTTCTAACTATGGCTACACCTTC
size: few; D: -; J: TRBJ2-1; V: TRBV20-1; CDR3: CSAREGVWNEQFF; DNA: TGCAGTGCTAGAGAAGGAGTCTGGAATGAGCAGTTCTTC
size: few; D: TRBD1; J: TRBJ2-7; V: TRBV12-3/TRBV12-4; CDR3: CASSRGQDLYEQYF; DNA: TGTGCCAGCAGTCGTGGACAGGATCTATACGAGCAGTACTTC
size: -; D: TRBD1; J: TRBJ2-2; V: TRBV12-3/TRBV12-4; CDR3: CASRSSWTGGNTGELFF; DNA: TGTGCCAGCAGATCCTCCTGGACAGGGGGGAACACCGGGGAGCTGTTTTTT
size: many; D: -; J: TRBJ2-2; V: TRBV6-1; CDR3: CASRSFSRAGELFF; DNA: TGTGCCAGCAGGTCTTTCAGTAGGGCCGGGGAGCTGTTTTTT
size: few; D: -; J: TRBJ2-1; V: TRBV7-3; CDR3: CASSSLTLDNEQFF; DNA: TGTGCCAGCAGCTCCCTAACACTAGACAATGAGCAGTTCTTC
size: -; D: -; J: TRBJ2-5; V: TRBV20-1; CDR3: CSVARRETQYF; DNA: TGCAGTGTGGCGCGGCGAGAGACCCAGTACTTC
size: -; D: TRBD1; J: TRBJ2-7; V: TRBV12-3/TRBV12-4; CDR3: CASSLGQKTYEQYF; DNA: TGTGCCAGCAGTTTGGGACAGAAAACCTACGAGCAGTACTTC
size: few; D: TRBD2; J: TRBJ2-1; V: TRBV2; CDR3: CASRGLAGGNEQFF; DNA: TGTGCCAGCAGGGGACTAGCGGGAGGGAATGAGCAGTTCTTC
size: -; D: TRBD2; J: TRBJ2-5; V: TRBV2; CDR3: CASSDTSGQETQYF; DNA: TGTGCCAGCAGTGACACTAGCGGTCAAGAGACCCAGTACTTC
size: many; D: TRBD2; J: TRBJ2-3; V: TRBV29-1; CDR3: CSVGPLAGGPDTQYF; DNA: TGCAGCGTTGGCCCCTTGGCGGGAGGACCAGATACGCAGTATTTT
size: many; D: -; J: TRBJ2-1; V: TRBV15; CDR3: CATSRRQLRSDEQFF; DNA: TGTGCCACCAGCAGGAGACAGCTTAGGTCCGATGAGCAGTTCTTC
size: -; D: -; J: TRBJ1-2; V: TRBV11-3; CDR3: CASSQTRVGYTF; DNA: TGTGCCAGCAGCCAAACCAGGGTGGGCTACACCTTC